The text below deals with one TCR beta chain. The table lists this clonotype with a few counts. Its antigen is unknown. The input lacks base qualities; no much larger clone sits a single base away. Library prep was done by multiplex PCR. The instrument given in TCRdb is Illumina HiSeq 4000. TCR beta libraries were built with iRepertoire HTBI primers and Arm-PCR amplification of CDR3 regions. Before sequencing, the PCR products underwent gel purification. From the authors' description of their analysis: A total of fewer than 80 TRBV and 14 TRBJ segments were identified across samples and were used for gene usage analysis of CDR3 amino acid clonotypes. COPE and FqMerger were used to merge the filtered high-quality paired reads into contigs. BLAST was used to align contigs to IMGT TRBV, TRBD and TRBJ reference genes, with CDR3 defined following IMGT. Highly expanded clones were defined as clonotypes with a frequency above 0.1%. Shannon entropy was used to measure repertoire diversity, and the Gini coefficient was used to measure V-J evenness. Clonotypes shared by more than one individual were considered public. Using fastp trimming at Q25 and MiXCR clonotype assembly, TCRdb reanalyzed the public sequencing data and kept in-frame beta chains. Identical CDR3 protein sequences are pooled into one entry, listed with their most common genes and DNA. It is TCRdb's table, rather than the study itself, that gives the V and J calls and clone size. The sample profile shows under 800,000 distinct CDR3 sequences; roughly 15% of them were found once. Of the sample, 18% is held by the ten largest clones.

V drops 3 bases and J drops 2 bases, leaving 18 bases in between. Via the germline V gene (reference sequence), CDR1 is DFQATT and CDR2 SNEGSKA. The CDR3 holds 16 amino acids from the cysteine to the phenylalanine. Left in the record is the CDR3 DNA by itself, 48 bases read in frame from the first base. This sample's time point label indicates: newly diagnosed GD, antithyroid drugs for less than 3 months. RNA was extracted from PBMCs in TRIzol for both TCR sequencing and RNA sequencing. The diagnosis of Graves' disease followed American Thyroid Association guidelines. Patients were recruited from an endocrinology department in Xi'an, China. Each patient gave 7.5 to 10 milliliters of peripheral blood, collected in an EDTA anticoagulant tube. Ficoll Paque Plus density gradient separation was used to isolate PBMCs, and no further T cell sorting was done. RNA quality was checked with an Agilent 2100 Bioanalyzer and agarose gel, and concentration with a NanoDrop 2000.

The source of the sample is a study of regulatory T cells in long-lasting Graves disease (dated by TCRdb to the early 2020s). Study-wide context: Antithyroid drugs had been taken for less than 3 months by newly diagnosed Graves' disease patients. Peripheral blood TCR sequencing and RNA sequencing compared persistent Graves' disease patients with newly diagnosed Graves' disease patients. The study took place in China and was registered as a clinical trial. A total of about 35 samples underwent TCR sequencing, from roughly 13 patients with persistent Graves' disease and 20 or so patients with newly diagnosed Graves' disease.

Broad study findings and their caveats: A larger number of public clonotypes was shared among persistent patients (approximately 3,000) than among newly diagnosed patients (around 870). Peripheral blood alone was examined, since thyroid tissue, which constituted the primary lesion, could not be accessed. Only the TCR beta chain was sequenced and analyzed. The small sample size was acknowledged by the authors as a limitation that may reduce accuracy. Preferential use of TRBV28, TRBJ1-2 and TRBJ2-5 was observed in persistent disease, whereas TRBV20-1 and TRBJ2-1 were favored in newly diagnosed disease. Persistent Graves' disease patients showed lower TCR Shannon entropy and fewer highly expanded clones than newly diagnosed patients, suggesting clonal expansion.

This sample was also put to use in a study of T cells in Graves' hyperthyroidism and ophthalmopathy. The other study reports the following: Stable Graves' hyperthyroidism was defined as no progression to ophthalmopathy during 18 months of follow-up. Hyperthyroidism patients were aged 18 to 65 years and newly diagnosed, with disease duration of less than 2 months. Any patient with an uncontrolled infection, another autoimmune disease, pregnancy or lactation was excluded. Diagnoses were established on the basis of clinical symptoms, serum thyroxine and TRAb, thyroid ultrasound, and orbital computed tomography. The TCR CDR3 was subjected to a first round of RT-PCR using the HTBI primer set and the Qiagen OneStep RT-PCR kit. Blood samples also contained most of the expanded thyroid clonotypes (frequency above 0.001), which suggests that blood repertoires may reflect thyroid immune responses. Ophthalmopathy was separated from stable hyperthyroidism by a 13 V-J signature model, with 85% to 90% sensitivity and about 81% specificity obtained in cross-validation and 80%/75% obtained in testing. In validation, progression to ophthalmopathy was predicted by the model with 70.59% sensitivity and just over 72% specificity, a median of about 6 months before onset. A discovery cohort of about a hundred patients, approximately 45 with Graves' ophthalmopathy and approximately 55 with stable Graves' hyperthyroidism, was used to find distinguishing TCR V-J signatures. Whether ophthalmopathy could be predicted prospectively was tested in an independent validation cohort made up of 18 to 20 hyperthyroidism patients plus 17 patients who later progressed to ophthalmopathy. The roughly 100 discovery patients were randomly divided into training and test sets at a 7:3 ratio. In roughly six Graves' hyperthyroidism patients, the study also compared T-cell repertoires from thyroid tissue with T-cell repertoires from blood. After sampling, hyperthyroidism patients received methimazole starting at 30 mg daily, and ophthalmopathy patients received high-dose intravenous methylprednisolone. Libraries were constructed in a second round of multiplex PCR, after which size selection and purification were carried out. The libraries were sequenced on an Illumina HiSeq2000 using paired-end 100 bp reads. Raw data were processed with SOAPnuke, discarding reads with adapters, uncalled bases, mean Phred below 15, or no exact constant-primer or identifier match. High-quality paired reads were merged using COPE v1.2.5, and each unique nucleotide sequence was defined as a clonotype. MiTCR v1.1 was used to align clonotypes to the IMGT TRBV, TRBD and TRBJ reference segments. Only V-J combinations with frequency above 0.0001, covering about 99% of repertoires, were analysed. A TCS score was defined as the ratio between F50 (clonal expansion) and ExV (chaos), using BLOSUM62-based TCRdist between CDR3 peptides within each V-J. Welch's t-statistics and random forest reduced several hundred V-J features to under 15, which were used in a naive Bayes classifier (R e1071). Sample size was not statistically predetermined, and blinding of investigators to group allocation was not performed. The paper reports TCR Vbeta CDR3 sequencing of 130 to 150 peripheral blood samples: over 40 ophthalmopathy, around 80 hyperthyroidism and 17 progressor patients.

This specimen consisted of peripheral blood mononuclear cells (PBMCs), obtained at new diagnosis, from a patient treated with antithyroid drugs. The receptor was isolated from a woman aged 30 to 39 with Graves disease. Donor details come from another sample of the same person, matched by shared clones. This sequence uses TRBV20-1 and TRBJ2-3, and perhaps TRBD2 as D gene, on 6 matching bases. The encoded CDR3 is CSASSSGSGVTDTQYF. The base sequence is TGCAGTGCTAGTAGCTCTGGTAGCGGAGTCACAGATACGCAGTATTTT.